Sequencing of this T cell receptor beta chain was carried out in a study of shared T cell receptors in the human thymus. The assay was immunoSEQ multiplex PCR, and TCRdb's table has in-frame clones only and misses some. This sample has roughly 560,000 clones, with 70% to 80% found just once. CDR1 LGHNA and CDR2 YNFKEQ come from the germline V gene. This CDR3 spans 15 amino acids. With 0 bases removed from V and 2 bases from J, the gap between germline ends came to 10 bases. These data are also associated with another study on human thymus T cells. That work contributes: Obtained as resections during corrective heart surgery, the thymus tissue was then studied. What appeared biased in thymic and blood repertoires was the usage of V and J genes.

V gene TRBV4-2 combines with J gene TRBJ1-2; TRBD1 is a possible D gene (5 bases). This sequence originates from a boy younger than two with a congenital heart defect. The sample comprised thymocytes. The CDR3 here is CASSQDTGGNYGYTF. CDR3 sequence (DNA): TGTGCCAGCAGCCAAGATACGGGGGGGAACTATGGCTACACCTTC.